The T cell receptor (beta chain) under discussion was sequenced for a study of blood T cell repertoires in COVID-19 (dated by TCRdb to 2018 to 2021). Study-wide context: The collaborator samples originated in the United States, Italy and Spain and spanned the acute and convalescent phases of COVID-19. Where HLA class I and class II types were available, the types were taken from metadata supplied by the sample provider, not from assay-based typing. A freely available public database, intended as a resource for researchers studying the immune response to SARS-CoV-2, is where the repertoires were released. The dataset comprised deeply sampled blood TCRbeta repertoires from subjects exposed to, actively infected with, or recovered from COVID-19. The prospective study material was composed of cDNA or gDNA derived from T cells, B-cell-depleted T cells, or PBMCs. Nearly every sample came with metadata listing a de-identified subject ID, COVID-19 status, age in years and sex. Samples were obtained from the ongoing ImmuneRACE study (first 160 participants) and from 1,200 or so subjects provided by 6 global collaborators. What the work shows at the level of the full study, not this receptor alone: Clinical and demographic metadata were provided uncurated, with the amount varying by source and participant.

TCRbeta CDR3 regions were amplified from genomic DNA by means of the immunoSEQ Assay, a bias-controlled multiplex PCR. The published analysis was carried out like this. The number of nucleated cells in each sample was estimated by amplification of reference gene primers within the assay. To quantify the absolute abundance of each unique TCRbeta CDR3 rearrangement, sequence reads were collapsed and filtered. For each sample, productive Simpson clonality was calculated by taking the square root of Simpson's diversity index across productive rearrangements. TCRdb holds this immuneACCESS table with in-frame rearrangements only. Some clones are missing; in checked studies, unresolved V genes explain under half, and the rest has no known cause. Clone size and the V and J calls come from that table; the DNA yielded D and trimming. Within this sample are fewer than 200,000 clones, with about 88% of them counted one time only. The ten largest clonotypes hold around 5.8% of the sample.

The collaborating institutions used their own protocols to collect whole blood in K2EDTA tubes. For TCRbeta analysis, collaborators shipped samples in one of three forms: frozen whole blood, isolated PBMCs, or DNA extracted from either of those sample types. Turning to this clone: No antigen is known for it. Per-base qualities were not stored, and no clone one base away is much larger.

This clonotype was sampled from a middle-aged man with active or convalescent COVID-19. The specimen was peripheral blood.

The CDR3 protein: CASSFTGTRGQPQHF. The nucleotide sequence is given as TGTGCCAGCAGCTTTACCGGGACTAGGGGCCAGCCCCAGCATTTT. Recombination joined TRBV5-8 with TRBJ1-5, with a tentative D gene TRBD1 over 5 matching bases. The CDR3 measures 15 amino acids from cysteine to phenylalanine. Of all the DNA, just the CDR3 is kept, 45 bases in frame from base 1. The V end loses 2 bases and the J end loses 7 bases, and a stretch of 16 bases separates them. The germline V gene specifies SGHTS as CDR1 and YDEGEE as CDR2. The reference TRBV5-8 and TRBJ1-5 proteins fill in what lies around the CDR3, so the full variable domain reads EAGVTQSPTHLIKTRGQQATLRCSPISGHTSVYWYQQALGLGLQFLLWYDEGEERNRGNFPPRFSGRQFPNYSSELNVNALELEDSALYLCASSFTGTRGQPQHFGDGTRLSIL.